This entry lists 19 T cell receptor beta chains sequenced from one sample in a study of blood T cell repertoires in COVID-19. Clones were read by immunoSEQ multiplex PCR, and TCRdb kept only the in-frame ones, dropping some. The data show about 380,000 clones, with 85% seen just once and around 3.4% held by the top ten. The source material was peripheral blood. The receptors come from a woman in her late teens or twenties with acute or convalescent COVID-19.

This chain joins TRBV2 and TRBJ1-5, with 7 bases identical to TRBD1. Germline V gene sequence: CDR1 SNHLY, CDR2 FYNNEI. The CDR3 length is 14 residues. With 5 bases clipped from V and 4 bases from J, the junction kept 5 bases outside the gene matches. CDR3 DNA sequence: TGTGCCAGCAGTTCCGGGACAGAGAATCAGCCCCAGCATTTT. This encodes CASSSGTENQPQHF.

The chain recombines TRBV13 with TRBJ2-2; 9 bases are a match to TRBD1. After removal of 6 bases from V and 5 bases from J, the junction contained 7 bases not matched to a gene. CDR1 is PRHDT, CDR2 FYEKMQ, per germline (reference sequence). The CDR3 covers 15 residues. The CDR3 DNA sequence: TGTGCCAGCAGTTTCCGACAGGGGGGGACCGGGGAGCTGTTTTTT. This gives the protein CASSFRQGGTGELFF.

This chain connects TRBV4-2 to TRBJ2-1, with D maybe TRBD2 (6 bases). V gave up 4 bases and J gave up 6 bases, with 10 bases separating them. Germline CDR1 reads LGHNA; CDR2 reads YNFKEQ. This CDR3 contains 13 residues. In nucleotides, the CDR3 is TGTGCCAGCAGCCCGCTGGGAGGCAATGAGCAGTTCTTC. Translation: CASSPLGGNEQFF.

This clone was seen a single time. CDR3 coding DNA: TGTGCCAGTTGGGACAGCAGCGGTCAGCCCCAGCATTTT. Translated: CASWDSSGQPQHF. The chain joins TRBV6-5 to TRBJ1-5; TRBD1 matches at 7 bases. The J segment lost 6 bases and the V segment lost 9 bases, leaving 8 bases of the junction unmatched. The CDR3 length is 13 residues. Germline-derived CDR1 and CDR2 are MNHEY and SVGAGI.

The chain combines TRBV6-6 with TRBJ1-1; D remains ambiguous. With 2 bases removed from V and 3 bases from J, the gap between germline ends came to 16 bases. Looked up from germline, CDR1 is MNHNY and CDR2 is SVGAGI (reference sequence). The CDR3 totals 16 residues. The CDR3 spells CASSYMSGFRDTEAFF. The CDR3 DNA sequence: TGTGCCAGCAGTTACATGTCCGGGTTCCGTGACACTGAAGCTTTCTTT.

V usage is TRBV12-3 or TRBV12-4 and J usage is TRBJ2-1; D remains unclear. This CDR3 spans 10 amino acids. Deletions cut 6 bases from V and 8 bases from J, with 5 bases between. Here the CDR3 DNA reads TGTGCCAGCAGGGGCGATGAGCAGTTCTTC. Its protein product is CASRGDEQFF.

This chain uses TRBV5-4 with TRBJ2-7; TRBD2 aligns across 8 bases. CDR1 and CDR2 (germline): SGHNT, YYREEE (reference sequence). The V segment lost 4 bases and the J segment 0 bases; nucleotides outside the gene matches: 6. The CDR3 extends over 15 amino acids. The CDR3 spells CASSPAGTSSYEQYF. The CDR3 bases are TGTGCCAGCAGCCCCGCCGGGACTAGCTCCTACGAGCAGTACTTC.

Only one count was recorded for this clone. The chain is built from TRBV27 and TRBJ2-7; D possibly corresponds to TRBD2 (6 bases). CDR1 and CDR2 from the germline V gene are MNHEY and SMNVEV (reference sequence). V shed 2 bases and J shed 2 bases, with 10 bases lying between them. This CDR3 has 14 amino acids. CDR3 nucleotides: TGTGCCAGCAGTTTAGGTAGCGGAGCCTACGAGCAGTACTTC. This codes for CASSLGSGAYEQYF.

The V gene is TRBV7-6, the J gene TRBJ2-1, with D possibly TRBD1 on 6 matching bases. There are 15 residues in the CDR3. Germline values: CDR1 SGHVS, CDR2 FNYEAQ. The ends were cut back, 1 base at V and 6 bases at J, with 13 bases in the middle. In DNA, the CDR3 is TGTGCCAGCAGCTTAGTTTCGGACAGATCCAATGAGCAGTTCTTC. Residues: CASSLVSDRSNEQFF.

This sequence joins TRBV4-1 and TRBJ1-5, with TRBD1 identical over 7 bases. Trimming at V came to 4 bases and at J to 2 bases, leaving 14 bases not matched to a gene. Germline CDR1 MGHRA, CDR2 YSYEKL. The CDR3 runs to 18 residues. CDR3 amino acids: CASSRETGSLRGNQPQHF. CDR3 nucleotides: TGCGCCAGCAGCCGGGAGACAGGGTCTCTTAGGGGCAATCAGCCCCAGCATTTT.

The chain links TRBV9 to TRBJ2-3; 13 positions match TRBD2. From germline, CDR1 is SGDLS and CDR2 YYNGEE. J gave up 0 bases and V 7 bases, and 8 bases lay outside the gene matches. The CDR3 extends over 17 amino acids. The CDR3 DNA reads TGTGCCAGCGGTCGTACTAGCGGGGGGGCTAGCACAGATACGCAGTATTTT. Amino acid sequence: CASGRTSGGASTDTQYF.

The J gene is TRBJ1-2, the V gene TRBV7-9; 10 nucleotides match TRBD1. Germline trimming cut 1 base from V and 13 bases from J; bases unmatched to any gene: 9. CDR3 length equals 14 residues. Germline loops: CDR1 SEHNR, CDR2 FQNEAQ (reference sequence). The CDR3 region has the DNA TGTGCCAGCAGCTTAGAAGGGACAGGGGATGGGGGCACCTTC. This gives the protein CASSLEGTGDGGTF.

The chain carries TRBV5-8 and TRBJ1-1; D perhaps matches TRBD1 (6 bases). Trimming removed 5 bases at V and 0 bases at J, with 11 bases between. CDR1 is SGHTS and CDR2 is YDEGEE in the germline V gene. CDR3 length: 14 residues. CDR3 loop: CASSQGHLNTEAFF. Here the CDR3 DNA reads TGTGCCAGCAGTCAGGGACATTTGAACACTGAAGCTTTCTTT. The whole variable domain, remainder taken from reference TRBV5-8 and TRBJ1-1, is EAGVTQSPTHLIKTRGQQATLRCSPISGHTSVYWYQQALGLGLQFLLWYDEGEERNRGNFPPRFSGRQFPNYSSELNVNALELEDSALYLCASSQGHLNTEAFFGQGTRLTVV.

The V call is TRBV24-1, the J call TRBJ2-7; TRBD1 matches 7 bases. Unmatched junction bases numbered 8, after V lost 4 bases and J lost 6 bases. CDR3 length: 14 residues. CDR1 and CDR2 (germline): KGHDR, SFDVKD. The CDR3 loop reads CATSDPSTGREQYF. The CDR3 DNA reads as TGTGCCACCAGTGACCCTTCGACAGGGCGCGAGCAGTACTTC.

The chain links TRBV6-1 to TRBJ2-1; 8 bases align to TRBD2. This CDR3 region has 16 residues. V lost 1 base and J lost 4; bases outside the gene matches: 6. Germline V gives CDR1 MNHNS, CDR2 SASEGT. The CDR3, as DNA: TGTGCCAGCAGTGAAGAGGGGACTAGGGTATACAATGAGCAGTTCTTC. It yields the protein CASSEEGTRVYNEQFF.

This chain connects TRBV24-1 to TRBJ2-5; possible D gene TRBD1, 5 bases. The CDR3 is 15 residues long. The V and J ends lost 3 bases and 2 bases respectively, with 12 bases between them. The V gene's germline CDR1 is KGHDR and CDR2 SFDVKD. CDR3 region: CATSDGHGSQETQYF. CDR3 bases: TGTGCCACCAGTGATGGACACGGGTCTCAAGAGACCCAGTACTTC.

The chain links TRBV30 to TRBJ1-2; D is unclear. Germline CDR1 is GTSNPN and CDR2 is SVGIG (reference sequence). Trimming shortened V by 0 bases and J by 2 bases, and 7 bases separated the two germline ends. This CDR3 contains 13 residues. The CDR3 protein is CAWSVNGNYGYTF. CDR3 coding DNA: TGTGCCTGGAGTGTAAACGGGAACTATGGCTACACCTTC.

This chain connects TRBV3-1 (or the pseudogene TRBV3-2) to TRBJ1-2; 10 nucleotides agree with TRBD1. The CDR3 spans 15 residues. Germline-derived CDR1 and CDR2 are LGHDT and YNNKEL (reference sequence). V was pared by 1 base and J by 3 bases, with 2 bases of the junction left unmatched. The CDR3 DNA sequence: TGTGCCAGCAGCCAAGTTGGGACAGGGGACTATGGCTACACCTTC. Translating gives CASSQVGTGDYGYTF.

The chain employs TRBV12-3 or TRBV12-4 and TRBJ2-7, with 10 bases lining up with TRBD1. With V trimmed by 3 bases and J by 5 bases, 1 base remained unmatched. This CDR3 comprises 13 residues. CDR3 loop: CASSFGTGDEQYF. The CDR3 DNA reads TGTGCCAGCAGTTTTGGGACAGGGGACGAGCAGTACTTC.